A selection of T cell receptor beta chains follows, all from one sample in a study of a mutant IDH1 vaccine in newly diagnosed glioma. Libraries were prepared by immunoSEQ multiplex PCR; TCRdb keeps only in-frame clonotypes and omits some of them. Of 15,000 to 20,000 clones in the sample, almost 80% are singletons; the top ten hold more than 8.5%. Specimen: PBMCs, collected from a glioma patient treated with radiotherapy, temozolomide or both. The receptors were gathered from a man between 40 and 49 years old with glioma. The conserved cysteine and the conserved F or W are not part of the CDR3 here. Fields, in order: J gene, V gene, CDR3 length, CDR3 protein.

j_gene: TRBJ2-5; v_gene: TRBV11-2; len: 13; CDR3aa: ASSLMRGSQETQY
j_gene: TRBJ2-1; v_gene: TRBV5-1; len: 13; CDR3aa: ASSSSRGKNNEQF
j_gene: TRBJ1-5; v_gene: TRBV5-6; len: 14; CDR3aa: ASSKWSLSGNQPQH
j_gene: TRBJ2-5; v_gene: TRBV11-2; len: 9; CDR3aa: ASSLEETQY
j_gene: TRBJ2-1; v_gene: TRBV7-2; len: 11; CDR3aa: ASSLARGSEQF
j_gene: TRBJ2-2; v_gene: TRBV7-2; len: 13; CDR3aa: ASSLIDYGNGELF
j_gene: TRBJ1-2; v_gene: TRBV7-9; len: 10; CDR3aa: ASSLGAVGYT
j_gene: TRBJ2-3; v_gene: TRBV2; len: 9; CDR3aa: ASNIRDTQY
j_gene: TRBJ2-5; v_gene: TRBV9; len: 15; CDR3aa: ASSVESGVLGTETQY
j_gene: TRBJ2-1; v_gene: TRBV7-2; len: 14; CDR3aa: ASSLGLAGGNNEQF
j_gene: TRBJ2-1; v_gene: TRBV19; len: 12; CDR3aa: ATCSGTSISEQF
j_gene: TRBJ1-1; v_gene: TRBV10-3; len: 11; CDR3aa: AISESVNTEAF
j_gene: TRBJ1-1; v_gene: TRBV2; len: 13; CDR3aa: ASSDIAQGHTEAF
j_gene: TRBJ2-2; v_gene: TRBV19; len: 11; CDR3aa: ASKGEGGGELF
j_gene: TRBJ1-1; v_gene: TRBV9; len: 13; CDR3aa: ASSYSDRLNTEAF
j_gene: TRBJ2-2; v_gene: TRBV7-9; len: 12; CDR3aa: ASSLQGGGGELF
j_gene: TRBJ2-7; v_gene: TRBV7-2; len: 13; CDR3aa: ASSLLGQGWNEQY
j_gene: TRBJ1-5; v_gene: TRBV19; len: 14; CDR3aa: ASRNLLGRENQPQH
j_gene: TRBJ2-7; v_gene: TRBV6-5; len: 12; CDR3aa: ASSSVGLTYEQY
j_gene: TRBJ2-3; v_gene: TRBV25-1; len: 13; CDR3aa: ASSDGTPTEDTQY
j_gene: TRBJ2-3; v_gene: TRBV5-1; len: 13; CDR3aa: ASRLGTSGTDTQY
j_gene: TRBJ2-1; v_gene: TRBV10-3; len: 13; CDR3aa: AISEATSGYNEQF
j_gene: TRBJ2-5; v_gene: TRBV29-1; len: 12; CDR3aa: SVERGSVGETQY
j_gene: TRBJ2-3; v_gene: TRBV2; len: 13; CDR3aa: ASSEREGRTDTQY
j_gene: TRBJ1-1; v_gene: TRBV5-1; len: 12; CDR3aa: ASSSEGENTEAF
j_gene: TRBJ2-1; v_gene: TRBV9; len: 15; CDR3aa: ASSPAGGHLARNEQF
j_gene: TRBJ2-2; v_gene: TRBV14; len: 14; CDR3aa: ASSLKDRGRAGELF
j_gene: TRBJ2-1; v_gene: TRBV30; len: 12; CDR3aa: AWGSGRAYNEQF
j_gene: TRBJ2-3; v_gene: TRBV11-2; len: 13; CDR3aa: ASSSPGSSTDTQY
j_gene: TRBJ1-2; v_gene: TRBV7-4; len: 11; CDR3aa: ASRARKTYGYT
j_gene: TRBJ1-1; v_gene: TRBV15; len: 13; CDR3aa: ATSPRQGSNTEAF
j_gene: TRBJ1-1; v_gene: TRBV19; len: 10; CDR3aa: ASRTWDTEAF
j_gene: TRBJ1-1; v_gene: TRBV14; len: 14; CDR3aa: ASSQGSFGQGRGAF
j_gene: TRBJ2-7; v_gene: TRBV5-1; len: 14; CDR3aa: ASSSVASGTSYEQY
j_gene: TRBJ2-1; v_gene: TRBV29-1; len: 9; CDR3aa: SPTSHNEQF
j_gene: TRBJ1-5; v_gene: TRBV7-9; len: 12; CDR3aa: ASSLTGGNQPQH
j_gene: TRBJ2-2; v_gene: TRBV7-9; len: 13; CDR3aa: ASSLSTLGGVELF
j_gene: TRBJ1-1; v_gene: TRBV4-1; len: 15; CDR3aa: ASRIWPGIFNGTEAF
j_gene: TRBJ1-5; v_gene: TRBV6-1; len: 13; CDR3aa: ASSESYRGNQPQH
j_gene: TRBJ2-1; v_gene: TRBV14; len: 12; CDR3aa: ASSQRRANNEQF
j_gene: TRBJ1-2; v_gene: TRBV5-4; len: 14; CDR3aa: ASSHGHRDLWDDYT
j_gene: TRBJ1-2; v_gene: TRBV11-2; len: 12; CDR3aa: ASSLGRGSYGYT
j_gene: TRBJ2-1; v_gene: TRBV30; len: 11; CDR3aa: AWSPGFDNEQF